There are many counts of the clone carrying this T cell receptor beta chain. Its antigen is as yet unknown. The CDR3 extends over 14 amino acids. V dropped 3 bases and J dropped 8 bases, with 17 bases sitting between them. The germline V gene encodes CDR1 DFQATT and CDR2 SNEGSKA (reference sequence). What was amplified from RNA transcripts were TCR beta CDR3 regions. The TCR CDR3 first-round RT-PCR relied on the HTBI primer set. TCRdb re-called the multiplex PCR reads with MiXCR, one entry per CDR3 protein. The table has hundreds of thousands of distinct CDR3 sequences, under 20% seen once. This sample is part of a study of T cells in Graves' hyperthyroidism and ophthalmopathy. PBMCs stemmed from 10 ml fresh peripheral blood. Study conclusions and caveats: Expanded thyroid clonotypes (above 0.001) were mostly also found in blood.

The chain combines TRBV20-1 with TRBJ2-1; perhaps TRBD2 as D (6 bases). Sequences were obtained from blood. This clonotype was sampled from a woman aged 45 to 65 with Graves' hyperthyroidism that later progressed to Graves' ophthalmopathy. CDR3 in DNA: TGCAGTGCTAGTCAGGGACTCAGGGCCGATGAGCAGTTCTTC. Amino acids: CSASQGLRADEQFF.